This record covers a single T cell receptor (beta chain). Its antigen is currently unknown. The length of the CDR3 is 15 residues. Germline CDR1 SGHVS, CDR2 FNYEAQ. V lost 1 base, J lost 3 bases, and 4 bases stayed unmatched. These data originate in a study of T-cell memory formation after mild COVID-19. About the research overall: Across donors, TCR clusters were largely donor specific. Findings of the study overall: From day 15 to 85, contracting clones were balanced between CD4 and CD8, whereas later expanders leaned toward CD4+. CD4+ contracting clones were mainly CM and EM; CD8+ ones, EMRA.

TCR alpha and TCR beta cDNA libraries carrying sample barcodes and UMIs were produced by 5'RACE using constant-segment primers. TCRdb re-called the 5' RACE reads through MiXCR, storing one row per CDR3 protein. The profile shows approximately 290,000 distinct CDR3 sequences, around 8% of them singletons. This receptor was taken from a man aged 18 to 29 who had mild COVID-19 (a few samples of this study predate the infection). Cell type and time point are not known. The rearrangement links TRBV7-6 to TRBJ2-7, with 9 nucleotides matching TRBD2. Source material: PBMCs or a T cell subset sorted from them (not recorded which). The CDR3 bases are TGTGCCAGCAGCTTAGGCCGGACTAGCGACTACGAGCAGTACTTC. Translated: CASSLGRTSDYEQYF.